This TCR beta chain was sequenced in a study of Ad26.COV2.S vaccination and SARS-CoV-2 variants. Study summary: Intramuscularly, Ad26.COV2.S was given either once or twice, 56 days apart.

This clone was picked up one time. Treatment described: some 19 received Ad26.COV2.S at low or high dose, single or two shots; about 5 received placebo; per-sample allocation not given. Each sample was drawn 63 days after the first injection (of vaccine or placebo). Clones were sequenced by immunoSEQ multiplex PCR, and TCRdb holds only the in-frame ones, with some missing. The table has roughly 420,000 clones, 75% to 90% seen once; the top ten hold approximately 2.5%. The sequence came from a person aged 18-60 years who received the Ad26.COV2.S COVID-19 vaccine or a placebo. The sequenced sample was peripheral blood, obtained in a trial of Ad26.COV2.S vaccine versus placebo.

The CDR3 DNA follows: TGTGCCAGCAGCTCAATGACTTGGACTTCTAACTATGGCTACACCTTC. Translating it yields CASSSMTWTSNYGYTF. This sequence joins TRBV7-2 and TRBJ1-2; D is ambiguous. This CDR3 comprises 16 residues. The V gene lost 4 bases and the J gene lost 0 bases, with 15 bases spanning the gap. Germline V gene sequence: CDR1 SGHTA, CDR2 FQGNSA.